This section outlines one T cell receptor (beta chain) sequence together with its context. This clone's antigen is unknown. The sample holds no much larger clone one base away, and base qualities are not on file. V loses 1 base of germline sequence and J loses 1 base, and the interval between the two ends is 8 bases. Sequences SGHTA (CDR1) and FQGNSA (CDR2) are obtained from the germline V gene. The CDR3 sequence holds 15 residues, the cysteine and phenylalanine included. Of all the DNA, just the CDR3 is kept, 45 bases in frame from base 1. This sample stems from a study of control samples from healthy donors and cancer patients (dated by TCRdb to between 2020 and 2021). The receptor library was made with the immunoSEQ multiplex PCR assay. TCRdb's version of the immuneACCESS table is confined to in-frame rearrangements and falls short of the full clone set. An unresolved V gene accounts for under half of the shortfall where checked; the remainder is of unknown origin. The sample profile shows 150,000 to 200,000 clones; under 96% of them were found once. Just over 1% of the sample is in the top ten clones.

This sequence was found in a woman aged 25 to 39 in good health. The sample was blood. This chain joins TRBV7-2 to TRBJ1-5; the D segment cannot be called with confidence. The CDR3 region has the sequence CASSLDYSSNQPQHF. Here is the DNA: TGTGCCAGCAGCTTAGACTACAGCAGCAATCAGCCCCAGCATTTT.